This TCR beta chain came from a study of OX40 agonist ivuxolimab in advanced cancers. Here immunoSEQ multiplex PCR was the method, and the copy in TCRdb shows in-frame clones only, minus some. The sample includes 67,000 or so clones, roughly 88% of them seen just once. General study points: The mean number of expanded clones was higher in CD8+ T cells than in CD4+.

Germline V gene data show CDR1 as SEHNR and CDR2 as FQNEAQ (reference sequence). The V end lost 3 bases, the J end lost 5 bases, and 12 bases lay between the germline ends. The CDR3 is 14 residues long. The sample holds one count of this clone. Antigen: not known. The material sequenced was CD4+ or CD8+ T cells sorted from blood, taken in a trial of the OX40 agonist ivuxolimab. This clonotype was sampled from an adult with an advanced solid tumor such as melanoma, head and neck, liver or kidney cancer. The chain is built from TRBV7-9 and TRBJ2-3, with D possibly being TRBD1 (7 bases). The CDR3 is CASSFQGGQDTQYF. As DNA, the CDR3 is TGTGCCAGCAGCTTTCAGGGGGGACAAGATACGCAGTATTTT.